This TCR beta chain came from a study of T-cell memory formation after mild COVID-19 (dated by TCRdb to the early 2020s). About the investigation overall: TCR sequence clusters from the two donors were found to be largely donor specific. In a couple of donors, T-cell clones that expanded and contracted after mild COVID-19 were followed by sequencing TCRalpha and TCRbeta repertoires longitudinally. Two young, previously healthy adult volunteers made up the cohort, one male and one female. What the work shows at the level of the full study, not this receptor alone: Contracting CD4+ clones appeared mostly in the CM and EM memory subsets, whereas CD8+ clones were enriched in EMRA. The second-wave clones that peaked on day 37 were not confirmed to be SARS-CoV-2 specific. Balanced CD4/CD8 phenotypes were observed for clones contracting from day 15 to 85, whereas a bias towards CD4+ was observed for a second wave of clones expanding from day 15 to 37. The detection of some responding clones in pre-infection memory suggests that pre-existing cross-reactive memory T cells joined the SARS-CoV-2 response. Only a couple of mild cases were covered by the study, and larger cohorts that include severe cases with pre-infection samples were considered necessary.

A note on this clonotype: Which antigen it targets is not known. No qualities accompany the bases; no much larger clone lies one base away.

The instrument given in TCRdb is Illumina NovaSeq 6000. TCRalpha and TCRbeta cDNA libraries were built by 5'RACE with constant-segment primers, adding sample barcodes and unique molecular identifiers. RNA was extracted from every sample with Trizol reagent. Amplification of the libraries took two PCR steps, and the second step added a second sample barcode plus Illumina TruSeq adapters. The libraries were sequenced on an Illumina NovaSeq using 2 x 150 bp paired-end reads. From the authors' description of their analysis: Demultiplexing of reads and collapsing into UMI-guided consensus sequences were performed with migec v1.2.7. Using mixcr v2.1.11, UMI consensuses were aligned to TRA and TRB V and J templates and then assembled into clonotypes. Expanded or contracted clonotypes were those called significant by both edgeR and NoisET, with noise models trained on biological replicates. For edgeR calls, the cutoffs were a false discovery rate-adjusted p below 0.01 and a log2 fold-change threshold of 1. PCA with hierarchical clustering of max-normalized trajectories of the 1000 most abundant clonotypes was used as exploratory dynamics analysis. Each responding clone was given a CD4 or CD8 phenotype based on the CD4+ and CD8+ repertoires, which had been sequenced separately. TCRdb reanalyzed the raw reads on its own, using fastp at Q25 for trimming and MiXCR for clone calling, and kept in-frame beta chains. All rows with the same CDR3 protein become a single entry with the most common DNA and genes. The V and J calls here are based on TCRdb, not the publication. The sample has approximately 65,000 distinct CDR3 sequences on record, 16% of them singletons. Jointly, the top ten make up around 31% of the sample.

Ficoll-Paque density gradient centrifugation was used to isolate PBMCs. The specimen was PBMCs or a T cell subset sorted from them (not recorded which). This TCR derives from an adult woman who had mild COVID-19 (a few samples of this study predate the infection). The sample titles of this study are shuffled in the database, so cell type and time point are left out; the donor was told from shared clones.

In nucleotide form, the sequence is TGTGCCAGCAGCTTTGCTAGCGGGAGAACAGATACGCAGTATTTT. Its translation reads: CASSFASGRTDTQYF. The sequence links TRBV7-8 to TRBJ2-3; 10 of the junction bases match TRBD2. The germline V and J ends show losses of 3 bases and 3 bases respectively, and no gene match explains 3 bases of the junction. The CDR3 contains 15 residues, cysteine and phenylalanine counted. The only DNA kept is the CDR3, 45 bases in frame from the first base. CDR1 and CDR2 are drawn from the germline V gene: SGHVS, FQNEAQ.